One and the same sample provided the 29 T cell receptor beta chains below, sequenced in a study of cytomegalovirus exposure and HLA in healthy donors. Primers for the PCR totalled 60 Vbeta and 13 Jbeta. The repertoire was sequenced with immunoSEQ multiplex PCR; TCRdb's copy has only in-frame clones and lacks some. Of more than 85,000 clones in the sample, around 80% were seen once. The sequenced sample consisted of PBMCs. The receptors shown here come from a man aged 30 to 45 in good health and CMV-seropositive.

CDR3 nucleotides: TGTGCCAGCAGCCGCGACGGGAACTATGGCTACACCTTC. Residues: CASSRDGNYGYTF. J is TRBJ1-2 and V is TRBV4-2; unclear D gene. The V gene lost 4 bases and the J gene lost 2 bases, with 8 bases spanning the gap. This CDR3 region has 13 residues. Germline V gives CDR1 LGHNA, CDR2 YNFKEQ.

This chain links TRBV19 with TRBJ2-2; D gene unclear. The CDR3 is 14 amino acids. V shed 3 bases and J shed 4 bases, with 9 bases lying between them. Germline V gene lookup returns CDR1 LNHDA and CDR2 SQIVND (reference sequence). CDR3 DNA: TGTGCCAGTAGTATCGGAGACTCCACCGGGGAGCTGTTTTTT. Its protein product is CASSIGDSTGELFF.

This sequence joins TRBV5-1 and TRBJ1-2, with D unclear. CDR1 is SGHRS and CDR2 is YFSETQ in the germline V gene. Trimming removed 1 base from V and 8 bases from J, with 15 bases in between. The CDR3 sequence is 14 residues long. The CDR3 spells CASSLIGEEVGYTF. The DNA of the CDR3 is TGCGCCAGCAGCTTGATCGGAGAGGAGGTCGGCTACACCTTC.

This clone was detected a few times. The chain has TRBV28 and TRBJ1-5; D might be TRBD1 (6 bases). This CDR3 is 16 amino acids long. Germline V gene data show CDR1 as MDHEN and CDR2 as SYDVKM. The V gene lost 2 bases and the J gene lost 7 bases, with 18 bases spanning the gap. The CDR3 DNA is TGTGCCAGCAGTTTAGGGGGCAGGGGAACACGGCAGCCCCAGCATTTT. Its protein product is CASSLGGRGTRQPQHF.

This chain joins TRBV6-1 and TRBJ1-2, with unresolved D. The CDR3 spans 12 residues. Per germline, CDR1 MNHNS and CDR2 SASEGT. Trimming took off 2 bases at V and 3 bases at J, with 4 bases between the two ends. CDR3 sequence (DNA): TGTGCCAGCAGTGAAATAGACTATGGCTACACCTTC. It specifies CASSEIDYGYTF.

The V gene is TRBV7-6, the J gene TRBJ2-7, with D possibly matching TRBD1 (5 bases). Between the trimmed V and J ends, which lost 1 base and 2 bases, there was a span of 12 bases. This CDR3 has 15 residues. The germline CDR1 and CDR2 sequences are SGHVS and FNYEAQ. The CDR3 region is CASSLELTGTYEQYF. CDR3 nucleotides: TGTGCCAGCAGCTTAGAACTAACAGGCACCTACGAGCAGTACTTC.

This rearrangement joins TRBV7-9 to TRBJ2-5, with TRBD1 matching 8 bases. V dropped 1 base and J dropped 7; count of bases not matched to a gene: 11. Germline V CDR1 and CDR2: SEHNR, FQNEAQ (reference sequence). CDR3 length equals 16 residues. This CDR3 is CASSLGGGQVQWTQYF. The CDR3 DNA reads TGTGCCAGCAGCTTAGGAGGGGGACAGGTTCAATGGACCCAGTACTTC.

As concerns this clone: The junction differs from germline at one of its ends, possibly a read error. The CDR3 nucleotides are TGTGCTAGCAGCTTAGGAGGAGGCCCTCCAGAGACCCAGTACTTC. Residues: CASSLGGGPPETQYF. V gene TRBV7-7 combines with J gene TRBJ2-5; the D gene is possibly TRBD2 (5 bases). CDR1 and CDR2 (germline): SSHAT, FNYEAQ (reference sequence). The CDR3 extends over 15 amino acids.

This chain connects TRBV28 to TRBJ2-1; D uncertain. CDR3 length equals 11 residues. V was shortened by 3 bases and J by 9 bases, with 6 bases between the two germline ends. CDR1 and CDR2 from the germline V gene are MDHEN and SYDVKM. CDR3 sequence reads: CASSFVGEQFF. The CDR3 DNA follows: TGTGCCAGCAGTTTTGTCGGTGAGCAGTTCTTC.

This clone was observed once. The chain joins TRBV27 to TRBJ2-3; 8 bases map to TRBD2. The CDR3 totals 15 residues. The junction had 6 bases not matched to a gene; V was cut back by 2 bases and J by 5 bases. Germline-derived CDR1 and CDR2 are MNHEY and SMNVEV (reference sequence). The CDR3 DNA sequence: TGTGCCAGCAGTTTAGGGCGGGGGGTTGGAGATACGCAGTATTTT. Translation: CASSLGRGVGDTQYF.

This chain links TRBV5-8 with TRBJ2-2; the match to TRBD2 covers 8 bases. V was clipped by 4 bases and J by 7 bases; unmatched bases: 12. CDR1 is SGHTS and CDR2 is YDEGEE in the germline V gene. This CDR3 is 16 amino acids long. The CDR3 sequence is CASSPPRAGVGGELFF. The CDR3 DNA reads as TGTGCCAGCAGCCCCCCCAGAGCGGGGGTTGGCGGGGAGCTGTTTTTT.

CDR3 DNA sequence: TGTGCCAGCAGCTCGGGGAGCAGCTCCTACAATGAGCAGTTCTTC. It translates to CASSSGSSSYNEQFF. This chain connects TRBV11-3 to TRBJ2-1, with D possibly being TRBD2 (5 bases). V lost 4 bases to trimming and J lost 0 bases, with 10 bases between them. Germline V gene data show CDR1 as SGHNT and CDR2 as YENEEA. The CDR3 has 15 amino acids.

The gene calls are TRBV27 and TRBJ2-1; 9 positions agree with TRBD2. This CDR3 has 15 amino acids. Germline trimming cut 3 bases from V and 9 bases from J; bases unmatched to any gene: 9. CDR1 and CDR2 from the germline V gene are MNHEY and SMNVEV (reference sequence). This chain's CDR3 is CASSFRRGGGGEQFF. CDR3 DNA sequence: TGTGCCAGCAGTTTTAGGCGGGGGGGCGGGGGTGAGCAGTTCTTC.

J is TRBJ1-1 and V is TRBV18, with D maybe TRBD1 (5 bases). V was pared by 2 bases and J by 1 base, with 11 bases between. The CDR3 totals 15 residues. Looked up from germline, CDR1 is KGHSH and CDR2 is LQKENI. As DNA, the CDR3 is TGTGCCAGCTCACCAATGACAAGGGGGAACACTGAAGCTTTCTTT. This sequence encodes CASSPMTRGNTEAFF.

This rearrangement joins TRBV28 to TRBJ2-7; TRBD1 agrees at 10 bases. Germline V gene sequence: CDR1 MDHEN, CDR2 SYDVKM. The ends lost 5 bases at V and 2 bases at J; junction bases unmatched: 6. This CDR3 is 15 amino acids long. CDR3 region: CASSPGQGETYEQYF. In DNA form, the CDR3 reads TGTGCCAGCAGTCCCGGACAGGGGGAGACCTACGAGCAGTACTTC.

CDR3 in amino acids: CSAGGQETQYF. The CDR3 nucleotides are TGCAGTGCTGGCGGCCAAGAGACCCAGTACTTC. The chain is built from TRBV20-1 and TRBJ2-5; D is unclear. The V end was cut by 5 bases, the J end by 1 base, with 5 bases between. Per the germline V gene, CDR1 is DFQATT and CDR2 is SNEGSKA (reference sequence). This CDR3 is 11 amino acids long.

The chain combines TRBV4-3 with TRBJ2-5; perhaps TRBD1 as D (6 bases). The germline gives CDR1 LGHNA, CDR2 YSLEER. Trimming shortened V by 1 base and J by 4 bases, and 16 bases separated the two germline ends. CDR3 size: 16 residues. CDR3 protein: CASSQATGRGGETQYF. In DNA, the CDR3 is TGCGCCAGCAGCCAAGCTACAGGGAGAGGAGGAGAGACCCAGTACTTC.

V is TRBV19 and J is TRBJ1-5, with no clear D. The CDR3 loop spans 14 amino acids. CDR1 is LNHDA and CDR2 is SQIVND in the germline V gene (reference sequence). The V and J ends lost 4 bases and 2 bases respectively, with 9 bases between them. The CDR3 bases are TGTGCCAGTAGTAGGGTTCAGGGCAATCAGCCCCAGCATTTT. Its translation is CASSRVQGNQPQHF.

The chain has TRBV2 and TRBJ2-3; 8 bases align to TRBD2. This CDR3 region has 15 residues. CDR1 and CDR2 from the germline V gene are SNHLY and FYNNEI. J was trimmed by 1 base and V by 4 bases; bases with no gene match: 4. The CDR3 DNA is TGTGCCAGCAGTGTAAGAGCGGGAGGCACAGATACGCAGTATTTT. This codes for CASSVRAGGTDTQYF.

The chain recombines TRBV4-1 with TRBJ2-5; possible D gene TRBD2, 6 bases. V lost 4 bases to trimming and J lost 3 bases, with 9 bases between them. Germline V gives CDR1 MGHRA, CDR2 YSYEKL. The CDR3 spans 13 residues. CDR3 nucleotides: TGCGCCAGCAGCCTGCCGGGGGAAGAGACCCAGTACTTC. Its protein product is CASSLPGEETQYF.

The gene calls are TRBV19 and TRBJ2-1, with D perhaps matching TRBD1 (6 bases). CDR3 size: 14 residues. The V gene lost 7 bases and the J gene lost 8 bases, with 18 bases spanning the gap. Germline V gives CDR1 LNHDA, CDR2 SQIVND (reference sequence). In DNA, the CDR3 is TGTGCCAGTAACACTTTCACAGGGTTGGATGAGCAGTTCTTC. Amino acids: CASNTFTGLDEQFF.

The chain employs TRBV4-1 and TRBJ1-1, with 7 bases lining up with TRBD1. The germline V gene has CDR1 MGHRA and CDR2 YSYEKL. The CDR3 runs to 18 residues. V dropped 2 bases and J dropped 4; count of bases not matched to a gene: 16. The CDR3 loop reads CASSQRPVDRSRITEAFF. The CDR3 DNA follows: TGCGCCAGCAGCCAAAGGCCAGTGGACAGGTCACGAATCACTGAAGCTTTCTTT.

In its sample, this clone was seen a few times. The V gene is TRBV9, the J gene TRBJ2-7; possible D gene TRBD2, 6 bases. This CDR3 comprises 15 residues. Germline V gene lookup returns CDR1 SGDLS and CDR2 YYNGEE. The ends were cut back, 0 bases at V and 2 bases at J, with 12 bases in the middle. The CDR3 DNA is TGTGCCAGCAGCGTAGCACCGGGAGCAACCTACGAGCAGTACTTC. Translated: CASSVAPGATYEQYF.

This clone appeared a few times. The chain joins TRBV28 to TRBJ1-2; TRBD1 matches 9 bases. The CDR3 runs to 14 residues. The germline CDR1 and CDR2 sequences are MDHEN and SYDVKM. V was clipped by 9 bases and J by 5 bases; unmatched bases: 10. DNA for the CDR3: TGTGCCAGTCACGACAGGGGGGTGGAATATGGCTACACCTTC. This codes for CASHDRGVEYGYTF.

The chain is built from TRBV7-9 and TRBJ1-6, with D hard to call. From germline, CDR1 is SEHNR and CDR2 FQNEAQ (reference sequence). V was cut by 5 bases and J by 5 bases, with 16 bases left in between. CDR3 length: 16 amino acids. CDR3 sequence: CASSPPVQTNNSPLHF. The CDR3, as DNA: TGTGCCAGCAGCCCCCCAGTCCAAACTAATAATTCACCCCTCCACTTT.

The rearrangement uses TRBV11-2 and TRBJ2-5; 8 positions match TRBD2. After removal of 1 base from V and 2 bases from J, the junction contained 6 bases not matched to a gene. The CDR3 sequence is 16 residues long. Germline-derived CDR1 and CDR2 are SGHAT and FQNNGV. The CDR3 protein is CASSLGRGVVQETQYF. CDR3 coding DNA: TGTGCCAGCAGCTTAGGGCGGGGGGTTGTTCAAGAGACCCAGTACTTC.

The rearrangement links TRBV15 to TRBJ2-3, with 11 positions matching TRBD2. The CDR3 covers 15 residues. V was clipped by 1 base and J by 3 bases; unmatched bases: 0. Germline V lookup: CDR1 LNHNV, CDR2 YYDKDF (reference sequence). CDR3 amino acids: CATSRGLAGTDTQYF. CDR3 sequence (DNA): TGTGCCACCAGCAGAGGACTAGCGGGGACAGATACGCAGTATTTT.

The chain carries TRBV4-2 and TRBJ2-3; D is perhaps TRBD1 (6 bases). Trimming took 1 base from V and 2 from J, leaving 16 bases between them. This CDR3 is 17 amino acids long. Germline V gene data show CDR1 as LGHNA and CDR2 as YNFKEQ. CDR3 loop: CASSQAGTQGLTDTQYF. The DNA for the CDR3 is TGTGCCAGCAGCCAAGCGGGGACCCAGGGGCTCACAGATACGCAGTATTTT.

The CDR3 is CASSAPTGTYEQYF. The CDR3 region has the DNA TGTGCCAGCTCAGCCCCCACAGGTACCTACGAGCAGTACTTC. This sequence joins TRBV18 and TRBJ2-7; tentatively, D is TRBD1 (5 bases). Germline V gene sequence: CDR1 KGHSH, CDR2 LQKENI. The V end was cut by 5 bases, the J end by 2 bases, with 13 bases between. There are 14 residues in the CDR3.